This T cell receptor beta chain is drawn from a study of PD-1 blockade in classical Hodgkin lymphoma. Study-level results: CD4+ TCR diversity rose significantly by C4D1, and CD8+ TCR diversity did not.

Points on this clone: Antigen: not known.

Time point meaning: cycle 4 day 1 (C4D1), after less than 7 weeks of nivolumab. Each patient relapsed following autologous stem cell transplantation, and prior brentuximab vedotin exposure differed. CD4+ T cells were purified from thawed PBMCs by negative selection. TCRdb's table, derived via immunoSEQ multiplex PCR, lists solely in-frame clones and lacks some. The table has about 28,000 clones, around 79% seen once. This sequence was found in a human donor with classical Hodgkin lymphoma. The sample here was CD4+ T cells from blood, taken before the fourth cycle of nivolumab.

CDR3 DNA: TGTGCCAGCAGCCTAACGGACGGGAGGGTGACTGAAGCTTTCTTT. It is translated as CASSLTDGRVTEAFF. This sequence joins TRBV6-1 and TRBJ1-1; D gene ambiguous. The germline V gene has CDR1 MNHNS and CDR2 SASEGT. Trimming took off 6 bases at V and 5 bases at J, with 19 bases between the two ends. This CDR3 has 15 residues.